Below are 10 T cell receptor beta chains sequenced from a single sample in a study of Tregs in tolerant kidney transplant recipients. The protocol was immunoSEQ multiplex PCR, while the TCRdb copy is restricted to in-frame clones and leaves out a portion. The sample holds 100,000 to 130,000 clones, roughly 89% seen once. Sequenced here: CD4+ T cells from blood, sampled before the transplant. The receptors here all came from a human donor who received a combined kidney and bone marrow transplant.

The CDR3 bases are TGTGCCAGCAGCTTGGTGAGGGCCGGCTACACCTTC. As protein: CASSLVRAGYTF. J is TRBJ1-2 and V is TRBV5-6; D is unresolved. The CDR3 consists of 12 residues. The germline V and J ends were trimmed by 0 bases and 8 bases, with 8 bases remaining between them. Germline V gene sequence: CDR1 SGHDT, CDR2 YYEEEE. The complete variable domain, with remaining parts taken from reference TRBV5-6 and TRBJ1-2, reads DAGVTQSPTHLIKTRGQQVTLRCSPKSGHDTVSWYQQALGQGPQFIFQYYEEEERQRGNFPDRFSGHQFPNYSSELNVNALLLGDSALYLCASSLVRAGYTFGSGTRLTVV.

The rearrangement uses TRBV11-2 and TRBJ2-3; the D gene is possibly TRBD1 (5 bases). V was clipped by 5 bases and J by 2 bases, with 17 bases between them. Germline assignment: CDR1 SGHAT and CDR2 FQNNGV. CDR3 length: 16 amino acids. Here the CDR3 DNA reads TGTGCCAGCAGCCAAAACAGGTTGGGGATCACAGATACGCAGTATTTT. Its protein product is CASSQNRLGITDTQYF. The full variable domain, with the rest looked up from reference TRBV11-2 and TRBJ2-3, is EAGVAQSPRYKIIEKRQSVAFWCNPISGHATLYWYQQILGQGPKLLIQFQNNGVVDDSQLPKDRFSAERLKGVDSTLKIQPAKLEDSAVYLCASSQNRLGITDTQYFGPGTRLTVL.

The chain combines TRBV5-1 with TRBJ2-2; TRBD1 agrees at 7 bases. Germline lookup yields CDR1 SGHRS and CDR2 YFSETQ. The V segment lost 3 bases and the J segment 9 bases; nucleotides outside the gene matches: 2. The CDR3 has 12 residues. This chain's CDR3 is CASSWDSRELFF. CDR3 nucleotides: TGCGCCAGCAGCTGGGACAGTCGGGAGCTGTTTTTT.

The chain links TRBV18 to TRBJ1-5, with D perhaps TRBD1 (5 bases). Between the trimmed V and J ends, which lost 2 bases and 4 bases, there was a span of 6 bases. The CDR3 sequence is 13 residues long. Per the germline V gene, CDR1 is KGHSH and CDR2 is LQKENI. The CDR3 coding sequence is TGTGCCAGCTCACCAGGACAAAATCAGCCCCAGCATTTT. This sequence encodes CASSPGQNQPQHF.

The chain combines TRBV19 with TRBJ1-4; maybe TRBD1 (5 bases). Trimming removed 7 bases from V and 7 bases from J, with 25 bases in between. The CDR3 length is 17 residues. Per the germline V gene, CDR1 is LNHDA and CDR2 is SQIVND (reference sequence). The CDR3 spells CASKARQEGSRGEKLFF. DNA for the CDR3: TGTGCCAGTAAGGCAAGGCAGGAGGGGAGTCGGGGTGAAAAACTGTTTTTT.

The CDR3, as DNA: TGTGCCAGCAGTGAAAGGGATGGTCATAGGGGGAGGGCTTCCAATCAGCCCCAGCATTTT. The encoded protein is CASSERDGHRGRASNQPQHF. The J gene is TRBJ1-5, the V gene TRBV6-1; perhaps TRBD1 as D (6 bases). The germline gives CDR1 MNHNS, CDR2 SASEGT. This CDR3 is 20 amino acids long. The V end was cut by 2 bases, the J end by 3 bases, with 26 bases between.

The rearrangement uses TRBV19 and TRBJ2-1; 7 nucleotides align to TRBD1. This CDR3 has 16 amino acids. V shed 3 bases and J 6 bases; nucleotides not matched to a gene: 11. Germline V gene lookup returns CDR1 LNHDA and CDR2 SQIVND (reference sequence). The CDR3 protein is CASSITLTGTFNEQFF. The CDR3, as DNA: TGTGCCAGTAGTATTACGTTGACAGGGACCTTCAATGAGCAGTTCTTC.

The gene calls are TRBV19 and TRBJ2-6; a possible D gene is TRBD2 (7 bases). CDR1 and CDR2 from the germline V gene are LNHDA and SQIVND (reference sequence). The V end was cut by 10 bases, the J end by 0 bases, with 25 bases between. The CDR3 length is 19 residues. CDR3 sequence reads: CAISRGGRGRGSGANVLTF. The CDR3 DNA is TGTGCCATTTCGAGGGGCGGTAGGGGGAGGGGCTCTGGGGCCAACGTCCTGACTTTC.

The rearrangement joins TRBV18 to TRBJ1-2, with TRBD1 matching 10 bases. V dropped 2 bases and J dropped 8; count of bases not matched to a gene: 8. This CDR3 comprises 15 residues. Germline V gives CDR1 KGHSH, CDR2 LQKENI. CDR3 nucleotides: TGTGCCAGCTCACCAAGACGACAGGGGGCTCTAGGCTACACCTTC. Its translation is CASSPRRQGALGYTF. The variable domain in full, with the rest retrieved from reference TRBV18 and TRBJ1-2, is NAGVMQNPRHLVRRRGQEARLRCSPMKGHSHVYWYRQLPEEGLKFMVYLQKENIIDESGMPKERFSAEFPKEGPSILRIQQVVRGDSAAYFCASSPRRQGALGYTFGSGTRLTVV.

The chain links TRBV28 to TRBJ1-2; no definite D call. V dropped 4 bases and J dropped 4 bases, with 13 bases sitting between them. Germline-derived CDR1 and CDR2 are MDHEN and SYDVKM. The CDR3 is made up of 14 amino acids. CDR3 in amino acids: CASSSHQRSYGYTF. The CDR3 bases are TGTGCCAGCAGTTCACACCAGCGATCCTATGGCTACACCTTC.